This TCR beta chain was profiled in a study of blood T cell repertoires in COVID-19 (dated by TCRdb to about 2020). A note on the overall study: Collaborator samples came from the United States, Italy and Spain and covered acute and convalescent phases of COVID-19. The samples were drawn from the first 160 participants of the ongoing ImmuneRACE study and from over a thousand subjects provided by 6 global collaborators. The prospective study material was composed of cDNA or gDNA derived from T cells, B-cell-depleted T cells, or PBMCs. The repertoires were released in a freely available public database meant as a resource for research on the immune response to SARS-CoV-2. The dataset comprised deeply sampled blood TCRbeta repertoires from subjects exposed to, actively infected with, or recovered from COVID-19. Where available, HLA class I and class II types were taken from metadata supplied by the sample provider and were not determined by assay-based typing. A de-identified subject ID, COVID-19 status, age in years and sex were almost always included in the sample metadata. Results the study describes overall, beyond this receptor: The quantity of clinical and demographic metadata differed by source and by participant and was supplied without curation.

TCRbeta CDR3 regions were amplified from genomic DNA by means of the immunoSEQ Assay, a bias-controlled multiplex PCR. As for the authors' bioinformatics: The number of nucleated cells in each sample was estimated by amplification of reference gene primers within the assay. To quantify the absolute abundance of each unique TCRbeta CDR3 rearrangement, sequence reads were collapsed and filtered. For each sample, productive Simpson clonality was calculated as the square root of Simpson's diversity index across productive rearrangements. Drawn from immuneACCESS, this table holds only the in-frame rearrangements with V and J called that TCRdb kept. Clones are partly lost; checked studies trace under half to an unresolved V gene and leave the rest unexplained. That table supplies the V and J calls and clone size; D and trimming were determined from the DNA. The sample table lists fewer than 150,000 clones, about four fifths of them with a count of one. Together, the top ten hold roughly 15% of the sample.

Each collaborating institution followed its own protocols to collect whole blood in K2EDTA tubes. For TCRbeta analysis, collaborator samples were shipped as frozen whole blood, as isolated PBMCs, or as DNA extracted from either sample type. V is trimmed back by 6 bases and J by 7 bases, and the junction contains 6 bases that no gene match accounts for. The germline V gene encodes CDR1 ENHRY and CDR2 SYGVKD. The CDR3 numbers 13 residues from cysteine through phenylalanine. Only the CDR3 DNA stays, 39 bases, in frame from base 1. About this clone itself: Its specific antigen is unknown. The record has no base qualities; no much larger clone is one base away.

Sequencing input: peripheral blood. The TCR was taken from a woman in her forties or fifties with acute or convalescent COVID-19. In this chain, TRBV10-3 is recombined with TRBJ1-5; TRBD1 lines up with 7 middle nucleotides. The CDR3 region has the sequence CAISQTGVQPQHF. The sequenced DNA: TGTGCCATCAGCCAAACAGGGGTCCAGCCCCAGCATTTT.